These 10 T cell receptor beta chains came from one sample sequenced in a study of T cell responses to AZD1222 COVID-19 vaccine. This table comes from immunoSEQ multiplex PCR, and its TCRdb copy is limited to in-frame clones, with some not included. This table has 110,000 or so clones, 85% to 90% appearing once. Sequenced here: peripheral blood, sampled 28 days after the second AZD1222 dose. These receptor sequences come from an adult who received the AZD1222 COVID-19 vaccine.

This chain links TRBV5-6 with TRBJ2-3, with D perhaps TRBD1 (5 bases). The V gene lost 2 bases and the J gene lost 4 bases, with 8 bases spanning the gap. Germline V gene sequence: CDR1 SGHDT, CDR2 YYEEEE. The CDR3 sequence is 13 residues long. CDR3 protein: CASSLSGPDTQYF. In nucleotides, the CDR3 is TGTGCCAGCAGCTTATCAGGGCCAGATACGCAGTATTTT.

This chain joins TRBV27 and TRBJ2-1, with 10 bases matching TRBD2. CDR1 MNHEY and CDR2 SMNVEV come from the germline V gene (reference sequence). This CDR3 is 16 amino acids long. V lost 3 bases and J lost 9; bases outside the gene matches: 11. The CDR3 loop reads CASSFPSGGAGGEQFF. For the CDR3, the DNA is TGTGCCAGCAGTTTCCCAAGCGGGGGGGCCGGTGGTGAGCAGTTCTTC.

This clone was detected once. This sequence joins TRBV5-5 and TRBJ2-5, with D maybe TRBD1 (6 bases). Germline V gene sequence: CDR1 SGHKS, CDR2 YYEKEE (reference sequence). Trimming pared 4 bases from V and 1 base from J, leaving 11 bases between. The CDR3 is 14 residues long. DNA for the CDR3: TGTGCCAGCAGCGGGGTAGGGGGCCAAGAGACCCAGTACTTC. This gives the protein CASSGVGGQETQYF.

The rearrangement links TRBV6-5 to TRBJ2-5, with D hard to call. Germline V gives CDR1 MNHEY, CDR2 SVGAGI. V lost 6 bases to trimming and J lost 9 bases, with 14 bases between them. The CDR3 is 12 amino acids. The CDR3 spells CASRSDLGAQYF. In nucleotides, the CDR3 is TGTGCCAGCAGGTCCGACTTAGGTGCCCAGTACTTC.

The chain uses TRBV6-1 and TRBJ2-1, with 10 bases aligning to TRBD2. The length of the CDR3 is 16 residues. After removal of 2 bases from V and 2 bases from J, the junction contained 3 bases not matched to a gene. The germline gives CDR1 MNHNS, CDR2 SASEGT. The DNA of the CDR3 is TGTGCCAGCAGTGAAAATCTAGCGGGGGCCTACAATGAGCAGTTCTTC. Its translation is CASSENLAGAYNEQFF.

The gene calls are TRBV5-1 and TRBJ1-5; D unresolved. V lost 0 bases, J lost 2 bases, and 9 bases lay in between. Per germline, CDR1 SGHRS and CDR2 YFSETQ. This CDR3 spans 15 amino acids. CDR3 loop: CASSLEPAGNQPQHF. As DNA, the CDR3 is TGCGCCAGCAGCTTGGAGCCCGCAGGCAATCAGCCCCAGCATTTT.

V usage is TRBV12-3 or TRBV12-4 and J usage is TRBJ1-3; the D is unclear. CDR3 size: 10 residues. V lost 8 bases, J lost 7 bases, and 6 bases lay in between. The DNA of the CDR3 is TGTGCCAGCGTCGGGAACACCATATATTTT. Translated: CASVGNTIYF.

The chain links TRBV3-1 (or the pseudogene TRBV3-2) to TRBJ1-3; D unclear. The CDR3 covers 14 residues. Trimming removed 2 bases at V and 5 bases at J, with 10 bases between. Germline V gene sequence: CDR1 LGHDT, CDR2 YNNKEL (reference sequence). In nucleotides, the CDR3 is TGTGCCAGCAGCCAAAACTCCCAACGAAACACCATATATTTT. It encodes CASSQNSQRNTIYF.

The chain joins TRBV29-1 to TRBJ1-1; 9 bases line up with TRBD1. The CDR3 has 14 residues. The germline CDR1 and CDR2 sequences are SQVTM and ANQGSEA. The trim removed 3 bases at V and 3 bases at J, leaving 5 bases unmatched. The CDR3 sequence is CSVESTGGDTEAFF. CDR3 in DNA: TGCAGCGTTGAGTCGACAGGGGGGGACACTGAAGCTTTCTTT.

This clone appeared a single time. The rearrangement links TRBV28 to TRBJ1-2, with D hard to call. The V gene's germline CDR1 is MDHEN and CDR2 SYDVKM. Trimming took 1 base from V and 2 from J, leaving 5 bases between them. The CDR3 has 13 residues. CDR3 in DNA: TGTGCCAGCAGTTTATCAGTGAACTATGGCTACACCTTC. Its protein product is CASSLSVNYGYTF.